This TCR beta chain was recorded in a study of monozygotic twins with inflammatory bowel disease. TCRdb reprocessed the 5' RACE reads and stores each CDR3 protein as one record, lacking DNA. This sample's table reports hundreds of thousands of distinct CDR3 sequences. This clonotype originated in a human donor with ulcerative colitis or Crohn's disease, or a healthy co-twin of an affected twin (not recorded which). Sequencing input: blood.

The CDR3: CASRPGQGVQPQHF. This rearrangement joins TRBV5-1 to TRBJ1-5; no DNA is available, so the TRBD1 call from TCRdb remains unchecked. This CDR3 contains 14 residues. CDR1 and CDR2 (germline): SGHRS, YFSETQ.